Presented here are 32 T cell receptor beta chains from one specimen sequenced in a study of T cells in Graves' hyperthyroidism and ophthalmopathy. Amplified TCR beta CDR3 regions came from RNA transcripts. The HTBI set primed first-round TCR CDR3 RT-PCR. TCRdb reprocessed the multiplex PCR reads with MiXCR, giving one entry per CDR3 protein. The sample includes fewer than 600,000 distinct CDR3 sequences, 14% of them seen just once. Sequencing was done on a sample of blood. The source of these receptors is a woman aged 40 to 50 with Graves' hyperthyroidism.

A few counts support this clonotype. The CDR3 coding sequence is TGTGCCAGCAGCTTAGGGCGACAGGGTGATACCTACGAGCAGTACTTC. It is translated as CASSLGRQGDTYEQYF. The chain employs TRBV7-6 and TRBJ2-7, with TRBD1 matching 7 bases. There are 16 residues in the CDR3. V shed 1 base, J shed 2 bases, and the junction held 8 bases outside the gene matches. The germline CDR1 and CDR2 sequences are SGHVS and FNYEAQ.

This chain uses TRBV14 with TRBJ2-3; D not resolved. With 1 base removed from V and 3 bases from J, the gap between germline ends came to 11 bases. Germline CDR1 SGHDN, CDR2 FVKESK. The CDR3 spans 15 residues. This chain's CDR3 is CASSQGFVETDTQYF. CDR3 bases: TGTGCCAGCAGCCAAGGTTTCGTGGAGACAGATACGCAGTATTTT. Variable domain in full (rest from reference TRBV14 and TRBJ2-3): EAGVTQFPSHSVIEKGQTVTLRCDPISGHDNLYWYRRVMGKEIKFLLHFVKESKQDESGMPNNRFLAERTGGTYSTLKVQPAELEDSGVYFCASSQGFVETDTQYFGPGTRLTVL.

The sample holds a few counts of this clonotype. The genes are TRBV5-6 and TRBJ2-5, with 7 bases matching TRBD1. This CDR3 is 15 amino acids long. J gave up 4 bases and V 4 bases, and 10 bases lay outside the gene matches. CDR1 and CDR2 (germline): SGHDT, YYEEEE. The CDR3 loop reads CASSTSGTEGETQYF. Written as DNA, the CDR3 is TGTGCCAGCAGCACCTCCGGGACAGAGGGAGAGACCCAGTACTTC.

This clonotype was seen ten or more times. The CDR3 nucleotides read TGTGCCAGCAGCTTAGTTAGCCTCGGGTCGGGGAATGAGCAGTTCTTC. Residues: CASSLVSLGSGNEQFF. The chain joins TRBV7-9 to TRBJ2-1; perhaps TRBD2 as D (5 bases). V was pared by 1 base and J by 7 bases, with 17 bases between. The CDR3 has 16 residues. CDR1 and CDR2 from the germline V gene are SEHNR and FQNEAQ (reference sequence).

The chain has TRBV20-1 and TRBJ2-2; TRBD2 agrees at 7 bases. The CDR3 covers 15 residues. The J segment lost 4 bases and the V segment lost 0 bases, leaving 5 bases of the junction unmatched. Germline assignment: CDR1 DFQATT and CDR2 SNEGSKA (reference sequence). CDR3 protein: CSARDGGRGTGELFF. DNA of the CDR3: TGCAGTGCTAGAGATGGCGGGAGAGGCACCGGGGAGCTGTTTTTT.

At least ten counts were recorded for this clonotype. The chain uses TRBV12-3 or TRBV12-4 and TRBJ2-3; TRBD2 aligns across 10 bases. The trim removed 6 bases at V and 3 bases at J, leaving 9 bases unmatched. This CDR3 has 16 residues. This chain's CDR3 is CASSPGLAVDTDTQYF. CDR3 nucleotide sequence: TGTGCCAGCAGCCCCGGACTAGCGGTTGATACAGATACGCAGTATTTT.

This clonotype was detected a few times. This chain joins TRBV5-1 and TRBJ2-7; 8 bases are a match to TRBD1. Germline V lookup: CDR1 SGHRS, CDR2 YFSETQ. J gave up 5 bases and V 5 bases, and 12 bases lay outside the gene matches. The CDR3 contains 15 residues. The CDR3 DNA sequence: TGCGCCAGCAGAAAAGAGGACAGGGTCAACGACGAGCAGTACTTC. It yields the protein CASRKEDRVNDEQYF.

The table lists this clonotype with many counts. The J gene is TRBJ2-7, the V gene TRBV20-1, with D tentatively TRBD1 (6 bases). The CDR3 is 14 residues long. V was pared by 5 bases and J by 3 bases, with 17 bases between. Per the germline V gene, CDR1 is DFQATT and CDR2 is SNEGSKA (reference sequence). The CDR3 DNA follows: TGCAGTGCTGGCCTACAGGGAAGCATCTACGAGCAGTACTTC. As protein: CSAGLQGSIYEQYF.

The chain links TRBV4-1 to TRBJ2-1; 11 bases align to TRBD2. From germline, CDR1 is MGHRA and CDR2 YSYEKL. Unmatched junction bases numbered 9, after V lost 0 bases and J lost 8 bases. This CDR3 is built from 17 residues. This CDR3 is CASSQDRLLAGVYEQFF. CDR3 nucleotides: TGCGCCAGCAGCCAAGATCGTTTACTAGCGGGAGTATATGAGCAGTTCTTC.

This clonotype was seen ten or more times. This sequence joins TRBV6-1 and TRBJ1-6, with D perhaps matching TRBD1 (5 bases). In germline, CDR1 is MNHNS, CDR2 SASEGT. The CDR3 is 14 residues long. Trimming stripped 6 bases from V and 9 bases from J, with 15 bases between. The chain's CDR3 is CASRTGTQVSPLHF. In nucleotides, the CDR3 is TGTGCCAGCAGGACCGGGACTCAGGTTTCACCCCTCCACTTT.

This sequence joins TRBV7-2 and TRBJ1-1, with D hard to call. V dropped 5 bases and J dropped 5 bases, with 12 bases sitting between them. Looked up from germline, CDR1 is SGHTA and CDR2 is FQGNSA. This CDR3 is 13 amino acids long. The CDR3 DNA follows: TGTGCCAGCAGCCTTATCTTAGTTACTGAAGCTTTCTTT. Translating it yields CASSLILVTEAFF.

In this sample, this clonotype turned up many times. This chain uses TRBV11-2 with TRBJ2-7; D possibly corresponds to TRBD2 (5 bases). Per germline, CDR1 SGHAT and CDR2 FQNNGV. This CDR3 region has 12 residues. With 5 bases removed from V and 9 bases from J, the gap between germline ends came to 14 bases. The CDR3 bases are TGTGCCAGCAGCCCCCGGATCGAGGGGCAGTACTTC. Translating it yields CASSPRIEGQYF.

This clonotype showed up many times. The gene calls are TRBV7-8 and TRBJ1-5, with TRBD1 as a possible D gene (6 bases). Germline CDR1 and CDR2: SGHVS and FQNEAQ. The CDR3 extends over 14 amino acids. Trimming removed 5 bases at V and 3 bases at J, with 11 bases between. CDR3 protein: CASSRTANNQPQHF. In DNA form, the CDR3 reads TGTGCCAGCAGCCGGACAGCGAACAATCAGCCCCAGCATTTT.

The chain carries TRBV12-3 or TRBV12-4 and TRBJ1-5; perhaps TRBD1 as D (6 bases). This CDR3 spans 15 amino acids. The V gene lost 6 bases and the J gene lost 7 bases, with 19 bases spanning the gap. The CDR3 spells CASRRTKGGDQPQHF. The CDR3, as DNA: TGTGCCAGCAGGCGCACCAAGGGGGGGGACCAGCCCCAGCATTTT.

This clonotype was seen ten or more times. V gene TRBV28 combines with J gene TRBJ2-7; 9 positions agree with TRBD1. This CDR3 region has 16 residues. V was clipped by 6 bases and J by 6 bases; unmatched bases: 15. Germline-derived CDR1 and CDR2 are MDHEN and SYDVKM. Written as DNA, the CDR3 is TGTGCCAGCAGCTTACCTCCCGGACAGGGGACAGCCGAGCAGTACTTC. It encodes CASSLPPGQGTAEQYF.

Only a few counts were recorded for this clonotype. A read error may explain this, as a much larger clone is one base away. The chain has TRBV11-1 and TRBJ2-7, with a possible D match to TRBD2 (7 bases). Per germline, CDR1 SGHAT and CDR2 FQDESV (reference sequence). This CDR3 is built from 18 residues. The chain's CDR3 is CASGLAMGGRRSSYEQYF. In nucleotides, the CDR3 is TGTGCCAGCGGCTTAGCGATGGGGGGGCGGAGGAGCTCCTACGAGCAGTACTTC.

This clonotype has ten or more counts. The chain joins TRBV20-1 to TRBJ2-3, with unresolved D. The CDR3 loop spans 13 amino acids. With 7 bases removed from V and 4 bases from J, the gap between germline ends came to 15 bases. CDR1 and CDR2 from the germline V gene are DFQATT and SNEGSKA (reference sequence). This CDR3 is CSERGGSPDTQYF. CDR3 nucleotide sequence: TGCAGTGAGAGAGGCGGCAGTCCAGATACGCAGTATTTT.

This clonotype was seen at least ten times. CDR3 in amino acids: CASSTRAGSRQPQHF. In nucleotides, the CDR3 is TGTGCCAGTAGTACTAGGGCAGGCTCCCGTCAGCCCCAGCATTTT. V usage is TRBV19 and J usage is TRBJ1-5; unclear D gene. CDR1 is LNHDA and CDR2 is SQIVND in the germline V gene (reference sequence). This CDR3 contains 15 residues. V was shortened by 4 bases and J by 6 bases, with 16 bases between the two germline ends. Variable domain in full (rest from reference TRBV19 and TRBJ1-5): DGGITQSPKYLFRKEGQNVTLSCEQNLNHDAMYWYRQDPGQGLRLIYYSQIVNDFQKGDIAEGYSVSREKKESFPLTVTSAQKNPTAFYLCASSTRAGSRQPQHFGDGTRLSIL.

The V call is TRBV19, the J call TRBJ1-5; D not certain. The CDR3 loop spans 13 amino acids. CDR1 is LNHDA and CDR2 is SQIVND in the germline V gene (reference sequence). Trimming left V 7 bases short and J 6 bases short, with 13 bases between. This chain's CDR3 is CASTYSGGQPQHF. The CDR3 DNA reads as TGTGCCAGTACCTACTCGGGTGGTCAGCCCCAGCATTTT.

This clonotype has at least ten counts. V and J are TRBV5-1 and TRBJ1-2, with 9 bases identical to TRBD1. V shed 3 bases and J 3 bases; nucleotides not matched to a gene: 3. The germline gives CDR1 SGHRS, CDR2 YFSETQ. The CDR3 extends over 14 amino acids. CDR3 residues: CASSSGQGHYGYTF. CDR3 in DNA: TGCGCCAGCAGCTCCGGACAGGGGCACTATGGCTACACCTTC.

This clonotype has at least ten counts. The rearrangement joins TRBV12-3 or TRBV12-4 to TRBJ1-3; D is undetermined. Trimming pared 3 bases from V and 0 bases from J, leaving 12 bases between. The CDR3 extends over 16 amino acids. The DNA of the CDR3 is TGTGCCAGCAGTTTGGACCTAAGGCCCTCTGGAAACACCATATATTTT. The encoded protein is CASSLDLRPSGNTIYF.

There are many counts of this clonotype. The rearrangement joins TRBV20-1 to TRBJ1-4; no reliable D call. V was cut by 3 bases and J by 4 bases, with 9 bases left in between. CDR1 and CDR2 (germline): DFQATT, SNEGSKA (reference sequence). This CDR3 is 13 amino acids long. CDR3 DNA sequence: TGCAGTGCTAGTAGGCAGGATAATGAAAAACTGTTTTTT. This sequence encodes CSASRQDNEKLFF.

This clonotype was counted ten times or more. J is TRBJ2-1 and V is TRBV28; D unclear. CDR3 length: 16 residues. V lost 9 bases and J 0 bases, leaving 18 bases between the germline ends. Germline V gives CDR1 MDHEN, CDR2 SYDVKM. The CDR3, as DNA: TGTGCCAGTCAAGCCCCCTTACTACTCTCCTACAATGAGCAGTTCTTC. Encoded protein: CASQAPLLLSYNEQFF.

This clonotype was seen ten or more times. This sequence joins TRBV11-2 and TRBJ2-1; 11 bases map to TRBD2. The germline gives CDR1 SGHAT, CDR2 FQNNGV. The CDR3 contains 16 residues. J lost 2 bases, V lost 5 bases, and 5 bases had no gene match. CDR3 in amino acids: CASSPLAGDPYNEQFF. DNA for the CDR3: TGTGCCAGCAGCCCACTAGCGGGAGACCCCTACAATGAGCAGTTCTTC.

This clonotype was detected ten times or more. The V call is TRBV6-1, the J call TRBJ1-5; 8 nucleotides match TRBD1. Germline loops: CDR1 MNHNS, CDR2 SASEGT. The CDR3 is 21 amino acids. V lost 0 bases and J lost 5; bases outside the gene matches: 21. CDR3 nucleotide sequence: TGTGCCAGCAGTGAAGCTCGGCGGGGAGGTGTGGGACAGGTGCTTCATCAGCCCCAGCATTTT. This gives the protein CASSEARRGGVGQVLHQPQHF.

The V and J genes are TRBV2 and TRBJ2-4; tentative D call: TRBD2 (7 bases). Germline V gene data show CDR1 as SNHLY and CDR2 as FYNNEI. The ends were cut back, 0 bases at V and 9 bases at J, with 21 bases in the middle. The length of the CDR3 is 17 residues. CDR3 loop: CASSEAVLGGGPGIQYF. In DNA, the CDR3 is TGTGCCAGCAGTGAAGCGGTTCTAGGGGGAGGGCCCGGCATTCAGTACTTC.

The chain couples TRBV9 to TRBJ1-3; 7 positions match TRBD1. Germline loops: CDR1 SGDLS, CDR2 YYNGEE. With V trimmed by 3 bases and J by 3 bases, 3 bases remained unmatched. This CDR3 has 14 amino acids. The CDR3 spells CASSGDSGGNTIYF. The CDR3 nucleotides read TGTGCCAGCAGCGGGGACAGCGGTGGAAACACCATATATTTT.

The rearrangement joins TRBV6-5 to TRBJ1-2; weak D call: TRBD1 (5 bases). V shed 0 bases and J shed 0 bases, with 11 bases lying between them. The CDR3 sequence is 16 residues long. CDR1 and CDR2 from the germline V gene are MNHEY and SVGAGI. The CDR3 reads CASSYSIRDSNYGYTF. Written as DNA, the CDR3 is TGTGCCAGCAGTTACTCGATCAGGGATTCTAACTATGGCTACACCTTC.

The chain couples TRBV20-1 to TRBJ2-7; 8 bases agree with TRBD1. CDR1 and CDR2 (germline): DFQATT, SNEGSKA (reference sequence). CDR3 length: 15 amino acids. V shed 5 bases, J shed 2 bases, and the junction held 11 bases outside the gene matches. The CDR3 DNA sequence: TGCAGTGCTCGAGGGGTGGGACAGGAGACCTACGAGCAGTACTTC. It yields the protein CSARGVGQETYEQYF.

Many counts were recorded for this clonotype. CDR3 in DNA: TGTGCCAGCAGTTCTCAGGGGCTAGAAGAGACCCAGTACTTC. As protein: CASSSQGLEETQYF. The gene calls are TRBV27 and TRBJ2-5; possible D gene TRBD1, 6 bases. Germline V CDR1 and CDR2: MNHEY, SMNVEV (reference sequence). V was shortened by 4 bases and J by 3 bases, with 12 bases between the two germline ends. The CDR3 runs 14 residues.

The table lists this clonotype with many counts. The rearrangement uses TRBV12-3 or TRBV12-4 and TRBJ2-7, with TRBD1 identical over 7 bases. The ends lost 6 bases at V and 0 bases at J; junction bases unmatched: 5. The CDR3 spans 14 residues. CDR3 coding DNA: TGTGCCAGCAGACCCGACAGGGTCTCCTACGAGCAGTACTTC. The encoded protein is CASRPDRVSYEQYF.

In its sample, this clonotype was seen a few times. The genes are TRBV24-1 and TRBJ2-1; 9 bases map to TRBD1. Germline trimming cut 9 bases from V and 0 bases from J; bases unmatched to any gene: 2. CDR3 length equals 14 residues. Germline CDR1 is KGHDR and CDR2 is SFDVKD. The CDR3 nucleotides read TGTGCCACCGGACAGGGGAGCTCCTACAATGAGCAGTTCTTC. Its protein is CATGQGSSYNEQFF.